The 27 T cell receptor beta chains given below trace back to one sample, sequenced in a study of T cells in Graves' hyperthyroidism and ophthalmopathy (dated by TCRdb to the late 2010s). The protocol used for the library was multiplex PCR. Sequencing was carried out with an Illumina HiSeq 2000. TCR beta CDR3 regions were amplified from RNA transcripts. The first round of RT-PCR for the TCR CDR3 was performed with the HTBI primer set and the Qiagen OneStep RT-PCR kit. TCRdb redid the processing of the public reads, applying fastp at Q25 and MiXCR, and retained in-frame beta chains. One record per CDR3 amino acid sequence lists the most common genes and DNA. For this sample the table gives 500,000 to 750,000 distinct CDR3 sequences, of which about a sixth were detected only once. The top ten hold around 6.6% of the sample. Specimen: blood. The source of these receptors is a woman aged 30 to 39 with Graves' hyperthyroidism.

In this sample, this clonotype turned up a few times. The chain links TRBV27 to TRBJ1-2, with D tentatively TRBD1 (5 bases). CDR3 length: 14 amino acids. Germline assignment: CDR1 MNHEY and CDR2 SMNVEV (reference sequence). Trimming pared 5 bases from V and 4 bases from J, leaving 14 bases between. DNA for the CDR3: TGTGCCAGCAGTCCTCACACAGGCGTCTATGGCTACACCTTC. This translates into CASSPHTGVYGYTF.

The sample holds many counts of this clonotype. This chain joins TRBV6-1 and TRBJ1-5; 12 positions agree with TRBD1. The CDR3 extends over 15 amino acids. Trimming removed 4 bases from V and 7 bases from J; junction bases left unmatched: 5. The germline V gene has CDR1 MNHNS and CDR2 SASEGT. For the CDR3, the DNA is TGTGCCAGCAGTGGGGGACAGGGGGCAGGACAGCCCCAGCATTTT. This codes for CASSGGQGAGQPQHF.

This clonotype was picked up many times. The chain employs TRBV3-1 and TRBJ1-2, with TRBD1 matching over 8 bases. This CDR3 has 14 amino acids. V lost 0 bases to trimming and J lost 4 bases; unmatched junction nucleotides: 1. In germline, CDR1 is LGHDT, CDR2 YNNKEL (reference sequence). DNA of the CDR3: TGTGCCAGCAGCCAAGAAGGACAGGGCTATGGCTACACCTTC. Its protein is CASSQEGQGYGYTF.

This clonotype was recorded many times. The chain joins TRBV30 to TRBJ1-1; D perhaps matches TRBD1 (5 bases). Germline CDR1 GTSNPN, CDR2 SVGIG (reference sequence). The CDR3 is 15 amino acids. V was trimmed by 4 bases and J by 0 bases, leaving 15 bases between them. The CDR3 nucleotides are TGTGCCTGGATACCGGCAGGGAGGATGAACACTGAAGCTTTCTTT. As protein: CAWIPAGRMNTEAFF.

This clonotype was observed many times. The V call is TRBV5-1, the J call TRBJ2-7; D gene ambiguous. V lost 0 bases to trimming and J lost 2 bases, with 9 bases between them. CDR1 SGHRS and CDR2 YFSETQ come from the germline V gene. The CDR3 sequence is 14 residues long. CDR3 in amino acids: CASSLGFTPYEQYF. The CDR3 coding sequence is TGCGCCAGCAGCTTGGGCTTTACTCCCTACGAGCAGTACTTC.

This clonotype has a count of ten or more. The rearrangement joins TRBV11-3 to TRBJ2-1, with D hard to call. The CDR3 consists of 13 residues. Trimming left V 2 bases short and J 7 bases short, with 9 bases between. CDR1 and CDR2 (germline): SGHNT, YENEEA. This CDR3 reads CASSLNSGNEQFF. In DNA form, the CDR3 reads TGTGCCAGCAGCTTAAACTCCGGGAATGAGCAGTTCTTC.

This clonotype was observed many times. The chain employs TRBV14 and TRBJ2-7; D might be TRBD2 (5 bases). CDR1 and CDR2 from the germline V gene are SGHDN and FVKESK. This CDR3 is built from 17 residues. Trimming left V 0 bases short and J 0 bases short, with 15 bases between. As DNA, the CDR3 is TGTGCCAGCAGCCAAGATCCACTAGGCTTCGGCTCCTACGAGCAGTACTTC. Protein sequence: CASSQDPLGFGSYEQYF.

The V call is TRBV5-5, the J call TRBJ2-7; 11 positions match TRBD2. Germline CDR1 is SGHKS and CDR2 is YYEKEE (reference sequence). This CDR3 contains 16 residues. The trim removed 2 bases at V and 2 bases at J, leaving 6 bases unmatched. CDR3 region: CASSFTSGSIPYEQYF. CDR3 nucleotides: TGTGCCAGCAGCTTTACTAGCGGGAGTATCCCCTACGAGCAGTACTTC.

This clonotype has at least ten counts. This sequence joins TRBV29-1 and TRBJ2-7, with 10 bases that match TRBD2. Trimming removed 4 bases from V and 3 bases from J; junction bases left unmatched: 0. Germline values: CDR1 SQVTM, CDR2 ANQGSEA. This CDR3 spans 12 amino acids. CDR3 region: CSVASGSYEQYF. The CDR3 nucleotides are TGCAGCGTTGCTAGCGGGAGCTACGAGCAGTACTTC.

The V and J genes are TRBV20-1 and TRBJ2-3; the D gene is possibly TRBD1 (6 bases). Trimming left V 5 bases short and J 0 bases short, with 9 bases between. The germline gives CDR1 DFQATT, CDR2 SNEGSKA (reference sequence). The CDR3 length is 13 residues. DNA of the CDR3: TGCAGTGCTCATGACAGGAGCACAGATACGCAGTATTTT. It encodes CSAHDRSTDTQYF.

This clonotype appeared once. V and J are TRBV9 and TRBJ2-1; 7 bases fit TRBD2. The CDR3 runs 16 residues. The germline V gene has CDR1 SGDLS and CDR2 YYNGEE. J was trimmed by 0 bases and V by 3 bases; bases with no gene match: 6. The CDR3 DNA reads TGTGCCAGCAGCGCCGGCGGGGGTAGCTCCTACAATGAGCAGTTCTTC. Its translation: CASSAGGGSSYNEQFF.

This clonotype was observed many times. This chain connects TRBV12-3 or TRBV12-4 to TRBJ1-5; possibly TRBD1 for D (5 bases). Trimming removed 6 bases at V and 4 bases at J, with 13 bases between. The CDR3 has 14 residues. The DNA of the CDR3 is TGTGCCAGCAGCTTAACGGGGCGGAATCAGCCCCAGCATTTT. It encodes CASSLTGRNQPQHF.

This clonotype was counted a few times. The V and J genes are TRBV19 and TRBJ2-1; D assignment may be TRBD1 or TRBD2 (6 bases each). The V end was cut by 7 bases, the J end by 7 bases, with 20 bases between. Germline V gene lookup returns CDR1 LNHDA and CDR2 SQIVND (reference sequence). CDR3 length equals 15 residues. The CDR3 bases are TGTGCCAGTACCCCACTAGCCAGAGACAGGAATGAGCAGTTCTTC. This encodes CASTPLARDRNEQFF.

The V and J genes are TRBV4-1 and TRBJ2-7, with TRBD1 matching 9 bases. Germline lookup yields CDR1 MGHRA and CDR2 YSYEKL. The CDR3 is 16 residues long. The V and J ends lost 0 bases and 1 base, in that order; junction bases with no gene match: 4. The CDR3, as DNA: TGCGCCAGCAGCCAAGATTATGGGACAGGGTCCTACGAGCAGTACTTC. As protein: CASSQDYGTGSYEQYF.

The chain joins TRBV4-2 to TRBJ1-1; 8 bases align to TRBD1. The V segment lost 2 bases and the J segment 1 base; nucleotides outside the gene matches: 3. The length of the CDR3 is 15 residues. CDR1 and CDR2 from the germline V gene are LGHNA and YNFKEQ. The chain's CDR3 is CASSQLTGENTEAFF. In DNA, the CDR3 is TGTGCCAGCAGCCAACTGACAGGGGAGAACACTGAAGCTTTCTTT.

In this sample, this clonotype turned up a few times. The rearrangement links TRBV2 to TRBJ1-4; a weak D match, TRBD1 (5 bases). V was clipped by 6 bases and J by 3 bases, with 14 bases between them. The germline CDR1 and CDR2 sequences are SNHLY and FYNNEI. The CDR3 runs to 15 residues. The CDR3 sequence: CASRSVGASNEKLFF. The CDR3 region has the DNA TGTGCCAGCAGATCGGTCGGGGCATCTAATGAAAAACTGTTTTTT.

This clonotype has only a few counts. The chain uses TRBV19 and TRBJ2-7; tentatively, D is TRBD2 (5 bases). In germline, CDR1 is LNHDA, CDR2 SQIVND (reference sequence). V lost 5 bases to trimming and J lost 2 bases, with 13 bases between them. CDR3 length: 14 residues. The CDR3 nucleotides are TGTGCCAGTAGTGACGGGCCGGGGACCTACGAGCAGTACTTC. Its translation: CASSDGPGTYEQYF.

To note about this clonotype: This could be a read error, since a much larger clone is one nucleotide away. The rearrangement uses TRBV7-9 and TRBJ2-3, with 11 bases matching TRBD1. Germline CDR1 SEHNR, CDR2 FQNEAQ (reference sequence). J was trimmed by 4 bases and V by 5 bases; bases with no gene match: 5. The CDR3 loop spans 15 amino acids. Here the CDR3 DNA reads TGTGCCAGCAGCCGAGGGACAGGGGGGCCAGATACGCAGTATTTT. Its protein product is CASSRGTGGPDTQYF.

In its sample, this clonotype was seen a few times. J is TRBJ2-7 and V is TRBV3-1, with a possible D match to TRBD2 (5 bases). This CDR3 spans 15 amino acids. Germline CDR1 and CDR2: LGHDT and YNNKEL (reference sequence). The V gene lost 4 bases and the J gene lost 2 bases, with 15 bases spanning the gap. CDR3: CASSPRGRSAYEQYF. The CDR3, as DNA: TGTGCCAGCAGCCCACGGGGTAGAAGTGCCTACGAGCAGTACTTC.

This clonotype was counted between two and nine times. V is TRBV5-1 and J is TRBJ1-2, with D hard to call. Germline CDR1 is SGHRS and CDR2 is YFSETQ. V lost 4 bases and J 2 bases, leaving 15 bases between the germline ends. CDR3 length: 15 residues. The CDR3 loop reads CASSQGPAYNYGYTF. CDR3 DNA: TGCGCCAGCAGCCAAGGGCCAGCGTACAACTATGGCTACACCTTC.

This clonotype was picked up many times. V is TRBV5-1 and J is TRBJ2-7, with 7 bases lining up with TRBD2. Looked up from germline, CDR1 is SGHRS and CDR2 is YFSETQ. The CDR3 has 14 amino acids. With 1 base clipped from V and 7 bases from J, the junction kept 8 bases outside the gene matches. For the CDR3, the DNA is TGCGCCAGCAGCTTGATCAGCGGGATGGGGGAGCAGTACTTC. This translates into CASSLISGMGEQYF.

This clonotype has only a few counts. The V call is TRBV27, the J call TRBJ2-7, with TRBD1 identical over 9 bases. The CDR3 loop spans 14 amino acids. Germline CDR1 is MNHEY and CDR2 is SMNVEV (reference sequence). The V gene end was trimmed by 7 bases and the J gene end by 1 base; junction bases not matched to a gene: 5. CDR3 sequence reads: CASKNRGPSYEQYF. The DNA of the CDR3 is TGTGCCAGCAAAAACAGGGGGCCTTCCTACGAGCAGTACTTC.

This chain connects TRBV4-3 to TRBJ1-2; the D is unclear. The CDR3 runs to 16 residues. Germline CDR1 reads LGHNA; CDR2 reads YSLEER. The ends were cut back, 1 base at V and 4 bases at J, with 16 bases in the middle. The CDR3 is CASSQVRTTGGYGYTF. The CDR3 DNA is TGCGCCAGCAGCCAAGTCCGGACCACGGGAGGCTATGGCTACACCTTC.

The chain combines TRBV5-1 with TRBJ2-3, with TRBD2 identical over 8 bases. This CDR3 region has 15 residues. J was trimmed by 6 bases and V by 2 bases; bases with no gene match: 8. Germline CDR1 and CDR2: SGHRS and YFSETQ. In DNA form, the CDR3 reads TGCGCCAGCAGCTTCGCGTCTAGCGGGTGGGATACGCAGTATTTT. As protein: CASSFASSGWDTQYF.

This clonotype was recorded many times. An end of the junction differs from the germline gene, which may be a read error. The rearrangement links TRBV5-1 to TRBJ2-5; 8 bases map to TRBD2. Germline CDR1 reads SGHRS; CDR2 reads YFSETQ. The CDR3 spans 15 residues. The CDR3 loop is CASSLGLAGGETQYF. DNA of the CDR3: TGTGCCAGCAGCTTAGGATTGGCGGGAGGAGAGACCCAGTACTTC.

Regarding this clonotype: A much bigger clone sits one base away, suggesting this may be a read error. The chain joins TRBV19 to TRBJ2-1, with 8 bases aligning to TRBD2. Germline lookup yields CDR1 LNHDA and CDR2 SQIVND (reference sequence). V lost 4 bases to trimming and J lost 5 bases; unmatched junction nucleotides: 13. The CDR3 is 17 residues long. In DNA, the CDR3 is TGTGCCAGTAGTACCTATCCGGGACTAGTGGGGAACAATGAGCAGTTCTTC. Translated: CASSTYPGLVGNNEQFF.

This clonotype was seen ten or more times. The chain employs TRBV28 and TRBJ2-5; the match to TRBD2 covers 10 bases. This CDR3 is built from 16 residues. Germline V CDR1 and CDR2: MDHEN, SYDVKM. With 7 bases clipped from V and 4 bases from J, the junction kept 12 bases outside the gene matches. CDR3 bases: TGTGCCAGCACCCCATGGGGGACTAGCGAGGGAGAGACCCAGTACTTC. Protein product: CASTPWGTSEGETQYF.